The entry below describes one T cell receptor beta chain. Its matching antigen is unknown. This CDR3 has 14 residues. From germline, CDR1 is SGHTA and CDR2 FQGNSA. The V end lost 8 bases, the J end lost 5 bases, and 16 bases lay between the germline ends. TCRdb called the 5' RACE reads again in MiXCR, with one record for every CDR3 protein. The repertoire holds roughly 150,000 distinct CDR3 sequences, with about an eighth as singletons. The data are from a study of T-cell memory formation after mild COVID-19. Study results and caveats: A second wave expanding day 15 to 37 was CD4+-biased; contracting clones were balanced. Most CD4+ clones that shrank were in CM and EM, while CD8+ ones turned up in EMRA.

The V call is TRBV7-2, the J call TRBJ1-5; tentative D call: TRBD1 (6 bases). This TCR was recovered from a man aged 18 to 29 who had mild COVID-19 (a few samples of this study predate the infection). Cell type and time point are not known. Input material: PBMCs or a T cell subset sorted from them (not recorded which). The CDR3: CASSGGGVDQPQHF. The DNA for the CDR3 is TGTGCCAGCTCTGGGGGGGGCGTTGATCAGCCCCAGCATTTT.